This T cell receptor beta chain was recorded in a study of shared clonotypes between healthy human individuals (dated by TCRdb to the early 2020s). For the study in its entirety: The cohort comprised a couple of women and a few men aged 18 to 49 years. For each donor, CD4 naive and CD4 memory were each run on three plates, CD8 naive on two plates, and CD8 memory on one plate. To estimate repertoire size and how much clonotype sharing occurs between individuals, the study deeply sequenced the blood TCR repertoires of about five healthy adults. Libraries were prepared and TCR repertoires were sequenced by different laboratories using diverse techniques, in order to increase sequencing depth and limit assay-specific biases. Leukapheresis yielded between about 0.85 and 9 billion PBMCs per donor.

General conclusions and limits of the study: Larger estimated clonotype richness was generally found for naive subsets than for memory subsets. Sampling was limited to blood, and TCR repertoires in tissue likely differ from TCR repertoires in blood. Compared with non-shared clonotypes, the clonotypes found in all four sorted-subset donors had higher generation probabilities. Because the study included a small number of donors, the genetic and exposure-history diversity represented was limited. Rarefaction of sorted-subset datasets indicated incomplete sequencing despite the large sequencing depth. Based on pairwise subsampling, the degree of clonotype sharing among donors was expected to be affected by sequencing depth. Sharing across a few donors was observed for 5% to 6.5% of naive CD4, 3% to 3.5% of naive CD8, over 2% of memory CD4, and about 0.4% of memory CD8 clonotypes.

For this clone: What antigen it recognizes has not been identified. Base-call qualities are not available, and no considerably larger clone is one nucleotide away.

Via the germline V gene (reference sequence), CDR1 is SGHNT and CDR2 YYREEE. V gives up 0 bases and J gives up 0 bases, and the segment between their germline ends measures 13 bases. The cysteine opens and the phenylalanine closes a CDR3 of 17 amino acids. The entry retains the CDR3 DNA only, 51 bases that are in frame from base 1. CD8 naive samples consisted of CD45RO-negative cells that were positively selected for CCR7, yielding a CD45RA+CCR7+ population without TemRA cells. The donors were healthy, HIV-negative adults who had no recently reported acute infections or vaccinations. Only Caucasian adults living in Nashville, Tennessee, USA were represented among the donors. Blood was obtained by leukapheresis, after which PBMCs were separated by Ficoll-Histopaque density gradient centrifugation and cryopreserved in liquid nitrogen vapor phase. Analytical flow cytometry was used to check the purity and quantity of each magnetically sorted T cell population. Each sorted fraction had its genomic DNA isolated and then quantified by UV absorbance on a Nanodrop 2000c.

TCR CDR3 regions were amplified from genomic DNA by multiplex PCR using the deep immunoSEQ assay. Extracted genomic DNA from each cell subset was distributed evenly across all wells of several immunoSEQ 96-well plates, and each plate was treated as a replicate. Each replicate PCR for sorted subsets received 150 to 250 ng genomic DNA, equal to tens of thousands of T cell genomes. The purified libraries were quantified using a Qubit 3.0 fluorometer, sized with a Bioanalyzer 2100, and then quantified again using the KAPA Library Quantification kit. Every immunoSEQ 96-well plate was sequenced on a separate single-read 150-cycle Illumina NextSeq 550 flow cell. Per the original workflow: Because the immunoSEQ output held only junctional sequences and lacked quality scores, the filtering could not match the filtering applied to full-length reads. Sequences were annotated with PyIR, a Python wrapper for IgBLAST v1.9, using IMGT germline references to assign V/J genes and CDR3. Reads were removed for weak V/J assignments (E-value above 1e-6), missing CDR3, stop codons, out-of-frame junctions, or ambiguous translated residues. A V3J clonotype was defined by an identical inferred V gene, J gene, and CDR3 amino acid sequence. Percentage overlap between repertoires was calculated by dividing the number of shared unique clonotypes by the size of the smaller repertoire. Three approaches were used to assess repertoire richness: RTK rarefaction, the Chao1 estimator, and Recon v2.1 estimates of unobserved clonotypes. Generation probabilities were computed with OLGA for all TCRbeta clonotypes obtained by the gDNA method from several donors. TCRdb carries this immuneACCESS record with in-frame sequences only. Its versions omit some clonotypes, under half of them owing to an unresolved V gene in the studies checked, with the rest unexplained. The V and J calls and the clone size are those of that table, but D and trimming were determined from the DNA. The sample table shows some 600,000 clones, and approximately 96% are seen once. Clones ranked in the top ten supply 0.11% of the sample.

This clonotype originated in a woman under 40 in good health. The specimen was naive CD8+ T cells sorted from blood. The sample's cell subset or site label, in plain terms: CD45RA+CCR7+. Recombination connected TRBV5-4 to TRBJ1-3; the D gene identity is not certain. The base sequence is TGTGCCAGCAGCTTGGACGGTATACTACCCTCTGGAAACACCATATATTTT. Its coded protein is CASSLDGILPSGNTIYF.